What follows is one T cell receptor (beta chain) and its context. Clones were read by immunoSEQ multiplex PCR, and TCRdb kept only the in-frame ones, dropping some. Of about 15,000 clones in the sample, roughly 65% were seen once. These data originate in a study of neoadjuvant anti-PD-1 for oral cavity cancer. The CDR3 has 16 amino acids. From germline, CDR1 is SGDLS and CDR2 YYNGEE. Trimming took 3 bases from V and 6 from J; bases not matched to a gene: 11. V gene TRBV9 combines with J gene TRBJ2-3, with TRBD2 matching over 9 bases. Sequencing used PBMCs, obtained before nivolumab (anti-PD-1) treatment. The TCR was taken from a person aged 40-85 years with oral cavity squamous cell carcinoma. The CDR3 DNA is TGTGCCAGCAGCGGACAAGCCGGGACTAGCTTCGATACGCAGTATTTT. Its translation: CASSGQAGTSFDTQYF.